What follows are 27 T cell receptor beta chains derived from one specimen sequenced in a study of Graves' ophthalmopathy and Graves' hyperthyroidism (dated by TCRdb to 2017 to 2018). The instrument given in TCRdb is Illumina HiSeq 2000. For repertoire sequencing, TCR beta CDR3 regions were amplified from RNA transcripts. A first-round RT-PCR used HTBI primers with the Qiagen OneStep RT-PCR kit, followed by a second-round multiplex PCR, size selection and purification. TCRdb reprocessing: public reads trimmed at Q25 with fastp, clones called with MiXCR, in-frame beta chains kept. Rows are combined by CDR3 protein, so each entry shows the most common genes and DNA. This sample has approximately 640,000 distinct CDR3 sequences in its table, and roughly two fifths of those were observed once. Jointly, the top ten make up 2.5% to 3.5% of the sample. Sequencing was carried out using peripheral blood. The receptors were sampled from an adult man with Graves' ophthalmopathy.

The chain has TRBV25-1 and TRBJ1-6; 7 bases map to TRBD1. The germline CDR1 and CDR2 sequences are MGHDK and SYGVNS. CDR3 size: 14 residues. The ends lost 8 bases at V and 5 bases at J; junction bases unmatched: 6. CDR3 nucleotide sequence: TGTGCCAGCCGCTCCGGGACAGATAATTCACCCCTCCACTTT. This translates into CASRSGTDNSPLHF.

A remark on this clonotype: Given a much more abundant clone one base away, this may be a read error. The gene calls are TRBV5-4 and TRBJ1-1; D ambiguous. The CDR3 totals 13 residues. Germline lookup yields CDR1 SGHNT and CDR2 YYREEE (reference sequence). Trimming stripped 2 bases from V and 4 bases from J, with 9 bases between. As DNA, the CDR3 is TGTGCCAGCAGCTTCGCCGAGAGCACTGAAGCTTTCTTT. Its translation is CASSFAESTEAFF.

This chain uses TRBV15 with TRBJ2-7, with TRBD2 identical over 9 bases. The CDR3 contains 14 residues. J lost 6 bases, V lost 3 bases, and 6 bases had no gene match. Germline V gives CDR1 LNHNV, CDR2 YYDKDF (reference sequence). This chain's CDR3 is CATSSGLAGTEQYF. The CDR3 DNA follows: TGTGCCACCAGCAGTGGGCTAGCGGGGACCGAGCAGTACTTC.

Only one count was recorded for this clonotype. CDR3 amino acids: CSVELTGETEKLFF. CDR3 bases: TGCAGCGTTGAATTGACCGGGGAGACCGAAAAACTGTTTTTT. The chain couples TRBV29-1 to TRBJ1-4, with D uncertain. There are 14 residues in the CDR3. V was trimmed by 2 bases and J by 8 bases, leaving 15 bases between them. Germline-derived CDR1 and CDR2 are SQVTM and ANQGSEA.

This clonotype was seen ten or more times. The chain is built from TRBV5-6 and TRBJ1-2; tentative D call: TRBD1 (5 bases). The CDR3 sequence is 13 residues long. Germline values: CDR1 SGHDT, CDR2 YYEEEE. V was shortened by 4 bases and J by 4 bases, with 11 bases between the two germline ends. CDR3 in DNA: TGTGCCAGCAGCCGCGGGACCGTCTATGGCTACACCTTC. Its translation: CASSRGTVYGYTF.

This rearrangement joins TRBV11-3 to TRBJ2-3; TRBD1 matches at 8 bases. This CDR3 has 15 amino acids. The V and J ends lost 1 base and 8 bases, in that order; junction bases with no gene match: 8. The V gene's germline CDR1 is SGHNT and CDR2 YENEEA. For the CDR3, the DNA is TGTGCCAGCAGCTTAGTGGCAGGGGGCGAGGGTACGCAGTATTTT. As protein: CASSLVAGGEGTQYF.

The V call is TRBV20-1, the J call TRBJ1-1; 9 bases agree with TRBD1. Germline V gives CDR1 DFQATT, CDR2 SNEGSKA (reference sequence). Losses at the gene ends were 0 bases for V and 7 bases for J; bases not matched to a gene: 0. This CDR3 comprises 12 residues. In DNA, the CDR3 is TGCAGTGCTAGAGAGGACAGGGGTGAAGCTTTCTTT. Its protein is CSAREDRGEAFF.

The CDR3 DNA follows: TGCGCGGGGTCGGGACAGTACTATGGCTACACCTTC. Translated, it gives CAGSGQYYGYTF. The genes are TRBV29-1 and TRBJ1-2; 7 positions agree with TRBD1. The CDR3 runs to 12 residues. Germline V gives CDR1 SQVTM, CDR2 ANQGSEA. Together with reference TRBV29-1 and TRBJ1-2, the CDR3 gives the full variable domain: SAVISQKPSRDICQRGTSLTIQCQVDSQVTMMFWYRQQPGQSLTLIATANQGSEATYESGFVIDKFPISRPNLTFSTLTVSNMSPEDSSIYLCAGSGQYYGYTFGSGTRLTVV.

This clonotype appeared a few times. Germline is not matched at one junction end, which may reflect a read error. The CDR3 sequence is CAISGTGF. CDR3 bases: TGTGCCATCAGTGGGACAGGGTTC. The chain carries TRBV10-3 and TRBJ2-5; 8 bases align to TRBD1. The length of the CDR3 is 8 residues. The V gene's germline CDR1 is ENHRY and CDR2 SYGVKD.

This clonotype has a count of ten or more. This chain connects TRBV7-9 to TRBJ1-4; D is ambiguous. The germline CDR1 and CDR2 sequences are SEHNR and FQNEAQ (reference sequence). V was trimmed by 1 base and J by 8 bases, leaving 14 bases between them. The CDR3 sequence is 15 residues long. CDR3 amino acids: CASSLGVGGFEKLFF. The CDR3 coding sequence is TGTGCCAGCAGCTTAGGAGTAGGCGGGTTCGAAAAACTGTTTTTT.

In its sample, this clonotype was seen once. The chain joins TRBV7-2 to TRBJ1-4, with 8 bases fitting TRBD1. This CDR3 has 17 amino acids. Germline V gene data show CDR1 as SGHTA and CDR2 as FQGNSA. Trimming removed 5 bases from V and 0 bases from J; junction bases left unmatched: 8. DNA of the CDR3: TGTGCCAGCAGCCCACGGACAGGGTTTGCAACTAATGAAAAACTGTTTTTT. Protein: CASSPRTGFATNEKLFF.

This clonotype has a count of ten or more. The V gene is TRBV12-3 or TRBV12-4, the J gene TRBJ1-2; 8 bases map to TRBD1. The CDR3 has 16 amino acids. V dropped 1 base and J dropped 1; count of bases not matched to a gene: 5. The chain's CDR3 is CASSLGQGLDNYGYTF. In DNA, the CDR3 is TGTGCCAGCAGTTTAGGACAGGGGCTAGATAACTATGGCTACACCTTC.

This clonotype has a count of ten or more. The chain employs TRBV7-6 and TRBJ1-4; the D is unclear. Trimming pared 5 bases from V and 7 bases from J, leaving 14 bases between. There are 14 residues in the CDR3. Germline values: CDR1 SGHVS, CDR2 FNYEAQ. The CDR3 DNA is TGTGCCAGCAGCACCGGGCGAGCGTCTGAAAAACTGTTTTTT. Its protein is CASSTGRASEKLFF. Using reference TRBV7-6 and TRBJ1-4 for the parts outside the CDR3, the full variable domain is GAGVSQSPRYKVTKRGQDVALRCDPISGHVSLYWYRQALGQGPEFLTYFNYEAQQDKSGLPNDRFSAERPEGSISTLTIQRTEQRDSAMYRCASSTGRASEKLFFGSGTQLSVL.

Concerning this clonotype itself: A single base separates this from a much larger clone, so it may be a read error. V and J are TRBV6-4 and TRBJ1-1; D is unresolved. From germline, CDR1 is MRHNA and CDR2 SNTAGT. The CDR3 runs to 13 residues. The CDR3 region is CAGSDDPGTEAFF. Here the CDR3 DNA reads TGTGCCGGCAGTGACGACCCGGGCACTGAAGCTTTCTTT.

The gene calls are TRBV7-3 and TRBJ2-1; the match to TRBD2 covers 8 bases. CDR1 and CDR2 from the germline V gene are SGHTA and FQGTGA. Trimming at V came to 5 bases and at J to 7 bases, leaving 10 bases not matched to a gene. The CDR3 runs to 15 residues. The CDR3 nucleotides are TGTGCCAGCAGCCGAACCGGGGGGGTTAAAAATGAGCAGTTCTTC. Translating it yields CASSRTGGVKNEQFF.

The sample holds a few counts of this clonotype. In DNA, the CDR3 is TGCAGCGTTACGGGAGACAGCACAGATACGCAGTATTTT. It yields the protein CSVTGDSTDTQYF. The V and J genes are TRBV29-1 and TRBJ2-3; the D gene is possibly TRBD2 (6 bases). V was pared by 5 bases and J by 0 bases, with 9 bases between. The length of the CDR3 is 13 residues. Germline-derived CDR1 and CDR2 are SQVTM and ANQGSEA.

V and J are TRBV7-9 and TRBJ1-1; possible D gene TRBD1, 5 bases. Germline CDR1 is SEHNR and CDR2 is FQNEAQ (reference sequence). The CDR3 loop spans 14 amino acids. Trimming took 9 bases from V and 5 from J, leaving 19 bases between them. Written as DNA, the CDR3 is TGTGCCAGTACTTTGGGGGGGTCGGAGACTGAAGCTTTCTTT. Amino acids: CASTLGGSETEAFF. The full variable domain, rest sourced from reference TRBV7-9 and TRBJ1-1, is DTGVSQNPRHKITKRGQNVTFRCDPISEHNRLYWYRQTLGQGPEFLTYFQNEAQLEKSRLLSDRFSAERPKGSFSTLEIQRTEQGDSAMYLCASTLGGSETEAFFGQGTRLTVV.

Only one count was recorded for this clonotype. The J gene is TRBJ2-5, the V gene TRBV7-7; D is ambiguous. CDR3 length: 15 residues. V shed 1 base and J shed 4 bases, with 13 bases lying between them. The V gene's germline CDR1 is SSHAT and CDR2 FNYEAQ (reference sequence). The chain's CDR3 is CASSLGQVDGETQYF. The DNA of the CDR3 is TGTGCCAGCAGCTTAGGTCAGGTAGATGGAGAGACCCAGTACTTC.

V and J are TRBV12-5 and TRBJ2-7; 9 positions match TRBD1. The CDR3 consists of 14 residues. Germline-derived CDR1 and CDR2 are LGHNT and FRNRAP. The CDR3 loop reads CASSRGGTGNEQYF. The DNA of the CDR3 is TGTGCCAGCAGTCGAGGGGGGACAGGGAACGAGCAGTACTTC.

In DNA form, the CDR3 reads TGTGCCAGCAGCTTAGACAGTGGGGCGGGGGGCTACACCTTC. This translates into CASSLDSGAGGYTF. The chain uses TRBV7-2 and TRBJ1-2; tentatively, D is TRBD1 (5 bases). In germline, CDR1 is SGHTA, CDR2 FQGNSA. The V end was cut by 1 base, the J end by 8 bases, with 14 bases between. The CDR3 runs 14 residues.

The genes are TRBV29-1 and TRBJ2-7; 7 bases are shared with TRBD2. The DNA end is more similar to TRBJ2-1, so the J call may be wrong. CDR3 length equals 14 residues. The germline V gene encodes CDR1 SQVTM and CDR2 ANQGSEA. The CDR3 DNA reads as TGCAGCGTTGAGGCAAGGACTAGTGGCAATGAGCAGTTCTTC. Translation: CSVEARTSGNEQFF.

The CDR3 sequence: CARWAGTQYF. The CDR3 DNA follows: TGTGCCAGGTGGGCAGGTACCCAGTACTTC. The chain couples TRBV7-3 to TRBJ2-5; no reliable D call. Between the trimmed V and J ends, which lost 9 bases and 8 bases, there was a span of 10 bases. Germline CDR1 is SGHTA and CDR2 is FQGTGA. This CDR3 spans 10 amino acids.

The chain couples TRBV12-3 or TRBV12-4 to TRBJ1-5; D is ambiguous. This CDR3 contains 11 residues. V was trimmed by 4 bases and J by 11 bases, leaving 9 bases between them. DNA of the CDR3: TGTGCCAGCAGTTATCGCCAGACCCAGCATTTT. Translating gives CASSYRQTQHF.

This clonotype appeared a few times. The rearrangement joins TRBV4-1 to TRBJ2-5, with D unresolved. In germline, CDR1 is MGHRA, CDR2 YSYEKL. V lost 1 base and J 5 bases, leaving 8 bases between the germline ends. The CDR3 consists of 13 residues. CDR3 sequence (DNA): TGCGCCAGCAGCCAAGTTCTAAGTGAGACCCAGTACTTC. This translates into CASSQVLSETQYF.

This clonotype was seen at least ten times. This chain uses TRBV11-2 with TRBJ1-1; unclear D gene. CDR1 and CDR2 from the germline V gene are SGHAT and FQNNGV. The CDR3 totals 17 residues. Trimming cost V 5 bases and J 4 bases, with 23 bases left between them. CDR3 bases: TGTGCCAGCAGCGCTCAACCGGTCGGGGTAGGGCTCACTGAAGCTTTCTTT. Amino acids: CASSAQPVGVGLTEAFF.

This clonotype was detected ten times or more. The chain carries TRBV9 and TRBJ2-6; maybe TRBD2 (6 bases). V shed 0 bases and J shed 0 bases, with 10 bases lying between them. This CDR3 is 17 amino acids long. Germline lookup yields CDR1 SGDLS and CDR2 YYNGEE. This CDR3 reads CASSVAWGDSGANVLTF. CDR3 nucleotide sequence: TGTGCCAGCAGCGTAGCGTGGGGGGACTCTGGGGCCAACGTCCTGACTTTC.

This clonotype appeared many times. The chain combines TRBV6-6 with TRBJ2-7, with 8 bases identical to TRBD1. CDR1 is MNHNY and CDR2 is SVGAGI in the germline V gene (reference sequence). The length of the CDR3 is 14 residues. V lost 5 bases to trimming and J lost 7 bases; unmatched junction nucleotides: 10. Here the CDR3 reads CASSTQGATGEQYF. The CDR3 DNA reads TGTGCCAGCAGTACGCAGGGGGCAACTGGAGAGCAGTACTTC.